This passage covers 15 T cell receptor beta chains from one sample sequenced in a study of shared clonotypes between healthy human individuals. Clones were read by immunoSEQ multiplex PCR, and TCRdb kept only the in-frame ones, dropping some. The sample contains some 2.3 million clones, just over 90% of which appear only once. Sequencing was carried out using naive CD4+ T cells from PBMCs. As to subset: CD45RA+ positively selected. The origin of the receptors is a young man in good health. Some clones in this sample may be carry-over from other donors' samples.

This clone was recorded only once. J is TRBJ2-1 and V is TRBV28; D might be TRBD2 (8 bases). The germline V gene has CDR1 MDHEN and CDR2 SYDVKM. V was trimmed by 7 bases and J by 15 bases, leaving 22 bases between them. CDR3 size: 13 residues. The chain's CDR3 is CASTPRAGEGAFF. The DNA for the CDR3 is TGTGCCAGCACGCCCCGAGCGGGAGAGGGGGCGTTCTTC.

The chain uses TRBV19 and TRBJ2-3; 10 nucleotides match TRBD1. V dropped 4 bases and J dropped 6; count of bases not matched to a gene: 19. The CDR3 sequence is 19 residues long. Germline V gene sequence: CDR1 LNHDA, CDR2 SQIVND (reference sequence). CDR3 protein: CASSTPGSRDRGLVDTQYF. In DNA, the CDR3 is TGTGCCAGTAGTACTCCTGGCTCCCGGGACAGGGGTTTGGTGGATACGCAGTATTTT.

The chain employs TRBV7-9 and TRBJ2-7, with D perhaps TRBD1 (6 bases). This CDR3 is built from 15 residues. V was cut by 4 bases and J by 1 base, with 14 bases left in between. Germline-derived CDR1 and CDR2 are SEHNR and FQNEAQ (reference sequence). CDR3 DNA sequence: TGTGCCAGCAGCTCCTGGGACACCCGATCCTACGAGCAGTACTTC. Translated: CASSSWDTRSYEQYF.

This chain uses TRBV4-2 with TRBJ1-1, with no clear D. Trimming took 4 bases from V and 3 from J, leaving 24 bases between them. Per the germline V gene, CDR1 is LGHNA and CDR2 is YNFKEQ. This CDR3 region has 18 residues. The CDR3 reads CASSPGRAANYLDTEAFF. The CDR3 DNA reads TGTGCCAGCAGCCCTGGTAGGGCAGCCAACTATCTGGACACTGAAGCTTTCTTT.

The chain links TRBV5-1 to TRBJ2-3; 12 bases line up with TRBD2. The CDR3 runs 14 residues. Germline CDR1 SGHRS, CDR2 YFSETQ. Trimming removed 3 bases from V and 7 bases from J; junction bases left unmatched: 3. CDR3 residues: CASSSTSGGNTQYF. The CDR3 DNA reads as TGCGCCAGCAGCTCAACTAGCGGGGGGAATACGCAGTATTTT.

The V call is TRBV10-1, the J call TRBJ1-4; tentative D call: TRBD1 (6 bases). The germline V gene has CDR1 WNHNN and CDR2 SYGVQD (reference sequence). V gave up 3 bases and J gave up 7 bases, with 12 bases separating them. CDR3 length: 14 residues. The CDR3 region has the DNA TGCGCCAGCAGTGAAACAGGGATGGGTGAAAAACTGTTTTTT. It specifies CASSETGMGEKLFF.

The chain combines TRBV7-9 with TRBJ2-7; a possible D gene is TRBD2 (6 bases). CDR1 and CDR2 (germline): SEHNR, FQNEAQ (reference sequence). V was clipped by 2 bases and J by 5 bases, with 16 bases between them. This CDR3 has 15 amino acids. In DNA, the CDR3 is TGTGCCAGCAGCTTACCAGCGGGCCCGGCCAACGAGCAGTACTTC. Translating it yields CASSLPAGPANEQYF.

The CDR3 reads CATARDGLIQPQHF. The CDR3 DNA follows: TGTGCCACCGCCCGGGACGGGTTGATTCAGCCCCAGCATTTT. The chain has TRBV6-6 and TRBJ1-5, with TRBD1 as a possible D gene (5 bases). This CDR3 region has 14 residues. Looked up from germline, CDR1 is MNHNY and CDR2 is SVGAGI (reference sequence). Between the trimmed V and J ends, which lost 10 bases and 6 bases, there was a span of 19 bases.

This sequence joins TRBV27 and TRBJ1-1; D not resolved. The CDR3 sequence is 13 residues long. Germline V gene lookup returns CDR1 MNHEY and CDR2 SMNVEV (reference sequence). V shed 0 bases and J shed 11 bases, with 13 bases lying between them. The CDR3 region is CASSLSSGVKAFF. The CDR3, as DNA: TGTGCCAGCAGTTTATCGTCCGGGGTAAAGGCTTTCTTT.

The chain joins TRBV2 to TRBJ1-2, with TRBD1 as a possible D gene (6 bases). V was trimmed by 8 bases and J by 5 bases, leaving 12 bases between them. Germline V CDR1 and CDR2: SNHLY, FYNNEI. CDR3 length: 12 residues. CDR3 amino acids: CASENRDYGYTF. In nucleotides, the CDR3 is TGTGCCAGCGAAAACAGGGATTATGGCTACACCTTC. Variable domain in full (rest from reference TRBV2 and TRBJ1-2): EPEVTQTPSHQVTQMGQEVILRCVPISNHLYFYWYRQILGQKVEFLVSFYNNEISEKSEIFDDQFSVERPDGSNFTLKIRSTKLEDSAMYFCASENRDYGYTFGSGTRLTVV.

The sample holds a few counts of this clone. At the DNA level, this CDR3 is encoded by other sequences in the same sample as well. This chain links TRBV5-1 with TRBJ1-1; D is ambiguous. The germline CDR1 and CDR2 sequences are SGHRS and YFSETQ. This CDR3 is built from 13 residues. V was shortened by 4 bases and J by 1 base, with 8 bases between the two germline ends. The CDR3: CASSTRQNTEAFF. CDR3 DNA sequence: TGCGCCAGCAGCACGCGACAGAACACTGAAGCTTTCTTT. The full variable domain, with the rest looked up from reference TRBV5-1 and TRBJ1-1, is KAGVTQTPRYLIKTRGQQVTLSCSPISGHRSVSWYQQTPGQGLQFLFEYFSETQRNKGNFPGRFSGRQFSNSRSEMNVSTLELGDSALYLCASSTRQNTEAFFGQGTRLTVV.

The genes are TRBV18 and TRBJ2-3; D call uncertain. V was cut by 2 bases and J by 0 bases, with 15 bases left in between. This CDR3 spans 17 amino acids. The germline CDR1 and CDR2 sequences are KGHSH and LQKENI. CDR3 nucleotide sequence: TGTGCCAGCTCACCAAGGCTCCCAGACGCTAGCACAGATACGCAGTATTTT. Its translation is CASSPRLPDASTDTQYF.

This rearrangement joins TRBV28 to TRBJ2-1; 8 bases agree with TRBD2. Trimming took 5 bases from V and 9 from J; bases not matched to a gene: 18. Germline V CDR1 and CDR2: MDHEN, SYDVKM. The CDR3 length is 17 residues. This CDR3 is CASSTRDSGTPLGEQFF. In nucleotides, the CDR3 is TGTGCCAGCAGTACCCGTGATAGCGGGACTCCGTTGGGTGAGCAGTTCTTC.

This rearrangement joins TRBV30 to TRBJ2-7; D gene ambiguous. The CDR3 is 14 residues long. Germline CDR1 GTSNPN, CDR2 SVGIG (reference sequence). The V end was cut by 2 bases, the J end by 3 bases, with 14 bases between. The DNA of the CDR3 is TGTGCCTGGAGTCGTGGGGTTTCTGGCTACGAGCAGTACTTC. Its protein is CAWSRGVSGYEQYF.

The rearrangement links TRBV5-1 to TRBJ1-2; D unresolved. Germline CDR1 is SGHRS and CDR2 is YFSETQ. The V gene lost 4 bases and the J gene lost 4 bases, with 8 bases spanning the gap. The CDR3 is 12 residues long. In DNA, the CDR3 is TGCGCCAGCAGCCCATCAAGCTATGGCTACACCTTC. Residues: CASSPSSYGYTF.